Presented here are 2 T cell receptor beta chains from one specimen sequenced in a study of Ad26.COV2.S vaccination and SARS-CoV-2 variants. The protocol was immunoSEQ multiplex PCR, while the TCRdb copy is restricted to in-frame clones and leaves out a portion. In the table there are some 370,000 clones, 80% to 90% of which are singletons. Treatment meaning: roughly 18 received Ad26.COV2.S at low or high dose, single or two shots; roughly 5 received placebo; per-sample allocation not given. The investigators took samples on day 63 after the first vaccine or placebo injection. The starting material was peripheral blood, obtained in a trial of Ad26.COV2.S vaccine versus placebo. Source of these receptors: a person aged 18-60 years who received the Ad26.COV2.S COVID-19 vaccine or a placebo.

V and J are TRBV5-4 and TRBJ1-2; D is uncertain. The germline V and J ends were trimmed by 4 bases and 6 bases, with 13 bases remaining between them. This CDR3 spans 13 amino acids. Germline CDR1 SGHNT, CDR2 YYREEE (reference sequence). Here the CDR3 DNA reads TGTGCCAGCAGCCTGTCAGGTAGCAATGGCTACACCTTC. Protein product: CASSLSGSNGYTF.

The V call is TRBV7-6, the J call TRBJ2-1, with 7 bases that match TRBD2. Germline V gene sequence: CDR1 SGHVS, CDR2 FNYEAQ. V was clipped by 5 bases and J by 2 bases; unmatched bases: 6. CDR3 length: 15 amino acids. The CDR3 here is CASSAPGTTYNEQFF. CDR3 nucleotide sequence: TGTGCCAGCAGCGCTCCCGGGACTACCTACAATGAGCAGTTCTTC.